These 5 T cell receptor beta chains were all obtained from the same sample, sequenced in a study of T-cell memory formation after mild COVID-19. TCRdb used MiXCR to reprocess the 5' RACE reads, holding one entry per CDR3 protein. Altogether fewer than 300,000 distinct CDR3 sequences are present, under 20% being singletons, with the ten largest covering 20% to 25%. Sequencing was performed on PBMCs or a T cell subset sorted from them (not recorded which). The receptors were gathered from a man aged 18 to 29 who had mild COVID-19 (a few samples of this study predate the infection). Cell type and time point are not known.

The sample holds many counts of this clonotype. This chain connects TRBV5-1 to TRBJ2-7; TRBD1 agrees at 10 bases. Germline V gene lookup returns CDR1 SGHRS and CDR2 YFSETQ. CDR3 length: 14 residues. J was trimmed by 5 bases and V by 0 bases; bases with no gene match: 2. CDR3 sequence reads: CASSLAGTGDEQYV. For the CDR3, the DNA is TGCGCCAGCAGCTTGGCGGGGACAGGGGACGAGCAGTACGTC.

DNA of the CDR3: TGTGCCAGCACCAAAAACCAGGGGCAAGAGACCCAGTACTTC. Residues: CASTKNQGQETQYF. The rearrangement links TRBV6-5 to TRBJ2-5, with a tentative D call TRBD1 (6 bases). The germline V and J ends were trimmed by 7 bases and 2 bases, with 14 bases remaining between them. Germline values: CDR1 MNHEY, CDR2 SVGAGI. The CDR3 is 14 amino acids.

This clonotype came up a few times. The chain carries TRBV5-1 and TRBJ2-3, with D perhaps TRBD1 or TRBD2 (5 bases each). Trimming took 3 bases from V and 3 from J, leaving 14 bases between them. Germline values: CDR1 SGHRS, CDR2 YFSETQ. The CDR3 spans 15 residues. CDR3 sequence (DNA): TGCGCCAGCAGCTGGGGGACGAGGTCTACAGATACGCAGTATTTT. Translation: CASSWGTRSTDTQYF.

In its sample, this clonotype was seen a few times. The gene calls are TRBV12-5 and TRBJ2-7; TRBD1 is a possible D gene (6 bases). CDR1 and CDR2 (germline): LGHNT, FRNRAP. The germline V and J ends were trimmed by 3 bases and 0 bases, with 6 bases remaining between them. This CDR3 has 13 amino acids. The CDR3 is CASGLGGSYEQYF. In nucleotides, the CDR3 is TGTGCTAGTGGTTTAGGGGGCTCCTACGAGCAGTACTTC. The whole variable domain, filled in from reference TRBV12-5 and TRBJ2-7, reads DARVTQTPRHKVTEMGQEVTMRCQPILGHNTVFWYRQTMMQGLELLAYFRNRAPLDDSGMPKDRFSAEMPDATLATLKIQPSEPRDSAVYFCASGLGGSYEQYFGPGTRLTVT.

This clonotype was counted between two and nine times. V usage is TRBV12-2 and J usage is TRBJ2-7; the DNA was not used to check the table's D call, TRBD2. TRBV12-2 is an annotated pseudogene. CDR3 length: 15 amino acids. The CDR3 DNA is TGTGCAAGTCGCGGACTTGTCACTAGCGGGGGCGAGCAGTACGTC. This sequence encodes CASRGLVTSGGEQYV.